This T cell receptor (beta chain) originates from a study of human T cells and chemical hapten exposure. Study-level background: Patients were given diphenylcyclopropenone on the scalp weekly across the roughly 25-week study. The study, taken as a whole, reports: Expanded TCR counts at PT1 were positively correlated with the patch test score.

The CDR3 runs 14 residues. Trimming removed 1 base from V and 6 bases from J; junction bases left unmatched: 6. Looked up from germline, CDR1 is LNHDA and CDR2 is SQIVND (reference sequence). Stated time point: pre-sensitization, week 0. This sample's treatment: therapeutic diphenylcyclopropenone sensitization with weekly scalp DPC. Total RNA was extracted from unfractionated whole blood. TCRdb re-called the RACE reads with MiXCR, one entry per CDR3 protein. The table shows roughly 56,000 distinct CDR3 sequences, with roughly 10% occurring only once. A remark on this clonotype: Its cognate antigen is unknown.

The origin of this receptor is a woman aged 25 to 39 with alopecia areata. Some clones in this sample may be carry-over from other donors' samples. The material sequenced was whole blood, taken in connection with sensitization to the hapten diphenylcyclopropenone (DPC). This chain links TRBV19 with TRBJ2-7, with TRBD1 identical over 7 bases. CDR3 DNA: TGTGCCAGTAGTATAGGGTTAGGGGGCGGCGAGCAGTACTTC. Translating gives CASSIGLGGGEQYF. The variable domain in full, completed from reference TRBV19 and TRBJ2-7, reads DGGITQSPKYLFRKEGQNVTLSCEQNLNHDAMYWYRQDPGQGLRLIYYSQIVNDFQKGDIAEGYSVSREKKESFPLTVTSAQKNPTAFYLCASSIGLGGGEQYFGPGTRLTVT.